These T cell receptor beta chains were read from a single sample in a study of cytomegalovirus exposure and HLA in healthy donors. Data came from immunoSEQ multiplex PCR; TCRdb stores just in-frame clones and leaves some out. The repertoire consists of some 84,000 clones, with around four fifths occurring once and the leading ten covering under 2.5%. The sequenced sample consisted of PBMCs. Receptors were obtained from a boy aged 10-17 years in good health and CMV-seronegative. CDR3s include the opening cysteine and the closing phenylalanine or tryptophan.

v_call	j_call	cdr3_aa
TRBV13	TRBJ2-3	CASSSDSDTQYF
TRBV27	TRBJ2-7	CASRRGSGGSYEQYF
TRBV29-1	TRBJ2-7	CSVEGREGYEQYF
TRBV5-6	TRBJ1-5	CASSLWGQGRYQPQHF
TRBV28	TRBJ2-7	CASQKRGGREQYF
TRBV6-5	TRBJ2-7	CASVSSGASYEQYF
TRBV11-2	TRBJ2-7	CASSLATLSYEQYF
TRBV7-9	TRBJ2-7	CASSLVTDPSYEQYF
TRBV18	TRBJ1-4	CASSPRDTEKLFF
TRBV7-3	TRBJ2-2	CASSPEPGSTGELFF
TRBV9	TRBJ2-7	CASSVGGGGSYEQYF
TRBV4-3	TRBJ1-3	CASSQDRTSGNTIYF
TRBV28	TRBJ2-1	CASGRDSSKNEQFF
TRBV6-1	TRBJ1-1	CASSEGTANTEAFF
TRBV28	TRBJ2-2	CASNKGAFWAGELFF
TRBV7-6	TRBJ1-1	CASSAGVTEAFF
TRBV30	TRBJ2-7	CAWSPGAPSYEQYF
TRBV6-1	TRBJ1-4	CASGLGTGEKKLFF
TRBV4-1	TRBJ1-1	CASSQDLAGVITEAFF
TRBV28	TRBJ2-1	CASIWRGNHNEQFF
TRBV7-6	TRBJ2-1	CASSPTVYNEQFF
TRBV6-1	TRBJ2-5	CASVDRGVETQYF
TRBV6-6	TRBJ1-1	CASSRGPRRSNTEAFF
TRBV29-1	TRBJ2-1	CSVARSSYNEQFF
TRBV4-3	TRBJ1-1	CASSQATTVNTEAFF
TRBV29-1	TRBJ1-1	CSVPWNTEAFF
TRBV9	TRBJ2-7	CASSPAGGYEQYF
TRBV7-6	TRBJ2-7	CASSKSGSYEQYF
TRBV7-2	TRBJ1-2	CASSLTDRNGYTF
TRBV4-1	TRBJ2-7	CASSQAGGGAYEQYF
TRBV7-9	TRBJ1-4	CASSLGQGGSEKLFF
TRBV27	TRBJ1-2	CASKSQGFGYTF
TRBV9	TRBJ1-3	CASSADLVVGNTIYF
TRBV5-6	TRBJ1-1	CASSLVGGAIEAFF
TRBV25-1	TRBJ1-1	CASSDAKREAFF
TRBV29-1	TRBJ1-5	CSVGGGRGSNQPQHF
TRBV28	TRBJ1-6	CASSLWDREANSPLHF
TRBV10-3	TRBJ2-1	CAIRPTTGTYNEQFF
TRBV30	TRBJ2-1	CAWSSSTLAGSFF
TRBV7-2	TRBJ2-7	CASSRFGQSYEQYF
TRBV14	TRBJ1-2	CASSHRGQGDGYTF
TRBV27	TRBJ1-5	CASSFYSNQPQHF
TRBV7-9	TRBJ2-7	CASSSTESYEQYF
TRBV25-1	TRBJ2-7	CASRTAHYEQYF
TRBV7-9	TRBJ1-4	CASSPRTGGNEKLFF